This TCR beta chain derives from a study of glioma-infiltrating T cells (dated by TCRdb to about 2016). Regarding the complete study: The study sequenced TCR alpha- and beta-chain repertoires from glioma tissue, from non-neoplastic brain tissue and from matched peripheral blood mononuclear cells. To measure divergence between tissue and blood T-cell populations, each tissue-infiltrating repertoire was compared with the peripheral blood repertoire of the same patient. Three low-grade glioma patients, about 8 primary glioblastoma patients and three non-glioma patients contributing non-neoplastic brain tissue were included in the paired cohort.

This clonotype was seen repeatedly, ten times or more. No antigen is known for it. No much larger clone exists at a distance of one base, and base qualities are not known. The iRepertoire nested amplicon-rescue multiplex PCR (arm-PCR) platform was used to amplify TCR alpha and beta CDR3 regions from RNA. The input for one-step reverse transcription and amplification was about 85-400 ng of either tissue mRNA or PBMC total RNA. Following bead purification, Illumina adapters were added through a secondary multiplex PCR, and the libraries were then gel-purified between 200 and 400 bp. Demultiplexing relied on internal 6-nucleotide barcodes carried by the libraries. Sequencing of libraries was performed on an Illumina MiSeq with 2x220 or 2x250 nucleotide paired-end reads. For the original study's pipeline: Paired reads were merged with FLASH 1.2.11 and aligned to the GRCh37 human genome with BWA-MEM before extracting TRA and TRB reads. V and J assignment used an IMGT-derived reference of cassette sequences and CDR3 motifs that included pseudogenes. Reads were translated in three frames, and productive CDR3s were defined as those with a C...FGXG motif and no stop codons. Clonotypes were defined as unique combinations of V-J cassette pair and CDR3 amino acid sequence. Filtering of reads was based on Hamming distance, with the threshold set by the sequence error rate of each sample in mapped regions. The public reads were reprocessed in TCRdb via fastp at Q25 and MiXCR, keeping in-frame beta chains. Each CDR3 protein appears once, grouped with its most common genes and DNA. The V and J calls and clone size are TCRdb's, not the authors'. In all, the sample holds more than 85,000 distinct CDR3 sequences, and 25% to 30% of those were seen once. The biggest ten clones account for 35% of the sample.

The investigation overall reported the following: VJ-independent divergence between tissue and blood was below expectation in non-neoplastic patients but above expectation in all gliomas, especially low-grade gliomas. Small numbers underpinned the group comparisons: roughly eight glioblastoma patients, three low-grade glioma patients and three non-neoplastic patients. Very few CDR3 sequences were found to be shared between tissue and blood, and this scarcity was attributed to high CDR3 diversity and limited sampling.

V and J are truncated by 5 bases and 4 bases respectively, leaving an intervening sequence of 18 bases. Taken from the germline V gene (reference sequence), the CDR1 and CDR2 loops are SGHNT and YYREEE. The CDR3 starts with the cysteine, ends with the phenylalanine, and has 15 residues. The CDR3 DNA has 45 bases and is translated from base 1. This TCR was sampled from a human donor with low-grade glioma or glioblastoma, undergoing nonglioma brain surgery, or in good health (not recorded which). This sequence uses TRBV5-4 and TRBJ1-1, with a tentative D gene TRBD1 over 6 matching bases. Sequenced input: glioma tissue, nonneoplastic brain tissue, or PBMCs (not recorded which). The CDR3 amino acid sequence is: CASRGDLDSSTEAFF. The sequenced DNA: TGTGCCAGCAGGGGGGACCTGGACAGTTCCACTGAAGCTTTCTTT. Reference TRBV5-4 and TRBJ1-1 proteins supply the regions before and after the CDR3; the full variable domain is: ETGVTQSPTHLIKTRGQQVTLRCSSQSGHNTVSWYQQALGQGPQFIFQYYREEENGRGNFPPRFSGLQFPNYSSELNVNALELDDSALYLCASRGDLDSSTEAFFGQGTRLTVV.